The entry below gives a single TCR beta chain sequence along with its context. This table comes from immunoSEQ multiplex PCR, and its TCRdb copy is limited to in-frame clones, with some not included. The sample records about 51,000 clones, 75% to 90% being singletons. The data stem from a study of control samples from healthy donors and cancer patients. The V gene lost 1 base and the J gene lost 5 bases, with 17 bases spanning the gap. This CDR3 region has 17 residues. Germline V gene sequence: CDR1 KGHSH, CDR2 LQKENI. The TCR sequence derives from a man between 65 and 85 years old in good health. The chain has TRBV18 and TRBJ2-2; tentatively, D is TRBD1 (5 bases). Input material: blood. The CDR3 region is CASSPRTQGFSTGELFF. Written as DNA, the CDR3 is TGTGCCAGCTCACCACGGACCCAGGGATTCTCAACCGGGGAGCTGTTTTTT.